This TCR beta chain is from a study of Ad26.COV2.S vaccination and SARS-CoV-2 variants. Study-level background: Dosing was one shot or two shots 56 days apart. Study findings and constraints: Vaccine and placebo recipients had similar non-spike TCR breadth. Ad26.COV2.S recipients had broader spike-specific TCRs (P = 0.0014).

A note on this clone: The antigen remains undetermined.

The CDR3 contains 15 residues. The ends lost 5 bases at V and 8 bases at J; junction bases unmatched: 14. Germline assignment: CDR1 SEHNR and CDR2 FQNEAQ (reference sequence). The repertoire was sequenced with immunoSEQ multiplex PCR; TCRdb's copy has only in-frame clones and lacks some. The sample gives 300,000 to 350,000 clones, about 86% of which show up once; more than 1.5% is in the top ten. The treatment: about 20 received Ad26.COV2.S at low or high dose, single or two shots; several received placebo; per-sample allocation not given. Day 63 after the first injection of vaccine or placebo was the sampling time. Wuhan-strain SARS-CoV-2 spike was expressed by the Ad26 vector that made up the vaccine.

This clonotype originated in a person aged 18-65 years who received the Ad26.COV2.S COVID-19 vaccine or a placebo. Sequencing was performed on peripheral blood, taken in a trial of Ad26.COV2.S vaccine versus placebo. The chain links TRBV7-9 to TRBJ2-5; 7 nucleotides agree with TRBD2. In DNA form, the CDR3 reads TGTGCCAGCAGCCGTGGGAGGGACCCCCTGCTTACCCAGTACTTC. Amino acid sequence: CASSRGRDPLLTQYF.